These T cell receptor beta chains were read from a single sample in a study of OX40 agonist ivuxolimab in advanced cancers. The repertoire was sequenced with immunoSEQ multiplex PCR; TCRdb's copy has only in-frame clones and lacks some. The sample shows over 70,000 clones, around 90% of them seen only once. The sample consisted of CD4+ or CD8+ T cells sorted from blood, taken in a trial of the OX40 agonist ivuxolimab. The receptor source for this set is an adult with an advanced solid tumor such as melanoma, head and neck, liver or kidney cancer. Both conserved end residues are part of each CDR3. A D gene is named only where the DNA matches it firmly. Only some rows state a clone size, as once, few, many or a class for expanded clones.

d_gene: .
j_gene: TRBJ2-7
abundance: .
v_gene: TRBV15
CDR3aa: CATSGTEGKDYEQYF
CDR3nt: TGTGCCACCAGCGGAACAGAGGGGAAGGACTACGAGCAGTACTTC

d_gene: .
j_gene: TRBJ2-7
abundance: .
v_gene: TRBV11-3
CDR3aa: CASSQGHLYEQYF
CDR3nt: TGTGCCAGCAGCCAGGGACACCTCTACGAGCAGTACTTC

d_gene: .
j_gene: TRBJ2-7
abundance: .
v_gene: TRBV25-1
CDR3aa: CASSEYSGYEQYF
CDR3nt: TGTGCCAGCAGTGAATATTCAGGGTACGAGCAGTACTTC

d_gene: .
j_gene: TRBJ2-1
abundance: .
v_gene: TRBV29-1
CDR3aa: CSVGTITYNEQFF
CDR3nt: TGCAGCGTTGGGACTATTACCTACAATGAGCAGTTCTTC

d_gene: .
j_gene: TRBJ1-1
abundance: .
v_gene: TRBV5-6
CDR3aa: CASSFSGGVTEAFF
CDR3nt: TGTGCCAGCAGCTTCTCAGGTGGGGTCACTGAAGCTTTCTTT

d_gene: .
j_gene: TRBJ2-7
abundance: .
v_gene: TRBV28
CDR3aa: CASSLRGWREQYF
CDR3nt: TGTGCCAGCAGTTTACGGGGATGGAGGGAGCAGTACTTC

d_gene: .
j_gene: TRBJ2-3
abundance: .
v_gene: TRBV7-9
CDR3aa: CASSSSRSTDTQYF
CDR3nt: TGTGCCAGCAGTAGCTCGCGGTCCACAGATACGCAGTATTTT

d_gene: .
j_gene: TRBJ2-3
abundance: .
v_gene: TRBV5-4
CDR3aa: CASGGFVPGGDTQYF
CDR3nt: TGTGCCAGCGGGGGGTTCGTCCCTGGAGGGGATACGCAGTATTTT

d_gene: .
j_gene: TRBJ1-1
abundance: .
v_gene: TRBV6-6
CDR3aa: CASSPGFPEAFF
CDR3nt: TGTGCCAGCAGTCCTGGATTTCCTGAAGCTTTCTTT

d_gene: .
j_gene: TRBJ1-4
abundance: .
v_gene: TRBV5-4
CDR3aa: CASSLPSAEKLFF
CDR3nt: TGTGCCAGCAGCTTGCCATCTGCAGAAAAACTGTTTTTT

d_gene: TRBD2
j_gene: TRBJ2-3
abundance: once
v_gene: TRBV4-2
CDR3aa: CASSQWGLAGGSTDTQYF
CDR3nt: TGTGCCAGCAGCCAGTGGGGACTAGCGGGAGGAAGCACAGATACGCAGTATTTT

d_gene: .
j_gene: TRBJ2-1
abundance: .
v_gene: TRBV27
CDR3aa: CASSLAGTHNEQFF
CDR3nt: TGTGCCAGCAGTTTAGCGGGAACTCACAATGAGCAGTTCTTC

d_gene: .
j_gene: TRBJ1-1
abundance: .
v_gene: TRBV10-3
CDR3aa: CAISESGGPEAFF
CDR3nt: TGTGCCATCAGTGAGTCGGGGGGCCCTGAAGCTTTCTTT

d_gene: .
j_gene: TRBJ1-2
abundance: few
v_gene: TRBV27
CDR3aa: CASSLSGGSGVGYTF
CDR3nt: TGTGCCAGCAGTTTATCGGGGGGGTCCGGGGTTGGCTACACCTTC

d_gene: .
j_gene: TRBJ2-1
abundance: .
v_gene: TRBV27
CDR3aa: CASSLASYNEQFF
CDR3nt: TGTGCCAGCAGTTTAGCTTCTTACAATGAGCAGTTCTTC

d_gene: TRBD1
j_gene: TRBJ2-7
abundance: .
v_gene: TRBV19
CDR3aa: CASSLGQGYEQYF
CDR3nt: TGTGCCAGTAGCTTAGGACAGGGCTACGAGCAGTACTTC